The sequence of this TCR beta chain was determined in a study of OX40 agonist ivuxolimab in advanced cancers. Turning to the study itself: Patients undergoing dose escalation presented with hepatocellular carcinoma, melanoma, renal cell or head and neck cancer.

Germline lookup yields CDR1 SGHTA and CDR2 FQGNSA. V was pared by 10 bases and J by 4 bases, with 14 bases between. The CDR3 runs 14 residues. Data came from immunoSEQ multiplex PCR; TCRdb stores just in-frame clones and leaves some out. The sample lists more than 30,000 clones; about 92% were seen once. V and J are TRBV7-2 and TRBJ1-6; maybe TRBD1 (5 bases). This specimen was CD4+ or CD8+ T cells sorted from blood, taken in a trial of the OX40 agonist ivuxolimab. The receptor's source is an adult with an advanced solid tumor such as melanoma, head and neck, liver or kidney cancer. CDR3: CATSGGVYNSPLHF. CDR3 nucleotides: TGTGCCACGTCAGGAGGGGTTTATAATTCACCCCTCCACTTT.